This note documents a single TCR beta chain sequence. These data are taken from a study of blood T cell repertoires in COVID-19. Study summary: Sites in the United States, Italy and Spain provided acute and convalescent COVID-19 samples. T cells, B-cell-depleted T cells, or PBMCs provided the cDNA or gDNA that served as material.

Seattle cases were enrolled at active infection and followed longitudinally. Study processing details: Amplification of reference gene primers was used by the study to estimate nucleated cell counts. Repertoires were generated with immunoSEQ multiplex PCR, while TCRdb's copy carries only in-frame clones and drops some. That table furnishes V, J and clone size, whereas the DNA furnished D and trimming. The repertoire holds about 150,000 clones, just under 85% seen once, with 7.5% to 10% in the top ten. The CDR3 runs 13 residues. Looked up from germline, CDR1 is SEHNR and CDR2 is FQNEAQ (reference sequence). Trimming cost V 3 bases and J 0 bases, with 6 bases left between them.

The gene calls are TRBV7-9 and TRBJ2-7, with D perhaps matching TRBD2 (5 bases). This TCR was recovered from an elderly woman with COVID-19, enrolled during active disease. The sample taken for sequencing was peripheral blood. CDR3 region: CASSLEVSYEQYF. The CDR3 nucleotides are TGTGCCAGCAGCTTGGAGGTCTCCTACGAGCAGTACTTC.